This T cell receptor (beta chain) was captured by sequencing in a study of technical replicates of blood from four donors. The protocol was immunoSEQ multiplex PCR, while the TCRdb copy is restricted to in-frame clones and leaves out a portion. The table includes about 75,000 clones, 90% to 95% detected once. This clone was observed once. The CDR3 is 13 residues long. The germline V gene has CDR1 SQVTM and CDR2 ANQGSEA. The V segment lost 3 bases and the J segment 5 bases; nucleotides outside the gene matches: 5. The chain joins TRBV29-1 to TRBJ1-1; 8 bases are shared with TRBD1. This TCR derives from a human donor in good health. Some clones in this sample may be carry-over from other donors' samples. Material for sequencing was T cells isolated from PBMCs. The CDR3 loop is CSVERTGLTEAFF. DNA of the CDR3: TGCAGCGTTGAGAGGACAGGGCTGACTGAAGCTTTCTTT.